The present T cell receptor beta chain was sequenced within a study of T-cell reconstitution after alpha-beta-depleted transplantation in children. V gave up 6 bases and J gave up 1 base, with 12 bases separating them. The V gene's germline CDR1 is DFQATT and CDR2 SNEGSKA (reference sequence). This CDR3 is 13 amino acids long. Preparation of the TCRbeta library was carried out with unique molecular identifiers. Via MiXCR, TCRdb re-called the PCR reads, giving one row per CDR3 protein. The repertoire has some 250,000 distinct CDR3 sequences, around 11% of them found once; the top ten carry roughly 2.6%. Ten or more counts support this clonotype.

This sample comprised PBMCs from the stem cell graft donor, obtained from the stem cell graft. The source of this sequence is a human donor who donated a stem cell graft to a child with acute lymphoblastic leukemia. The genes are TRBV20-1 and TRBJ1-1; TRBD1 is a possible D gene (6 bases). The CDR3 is CSALQGTNTEAFF. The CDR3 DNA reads TGCAGTGCATTACAGGGTACGAACACTGAAGCTTTCTTT.